Listed below are T cell receptor beta chains from one sample, sequenced in a study of blood T cells in healthy people across ages. TCRdb reanalysed the 5' RACE reads using MiXCR and keeps one entry per CDR3 protein. This table has over 950,000 distinct CDR3 sequences, roughly two fifths appearing once. Input material: blood. All receptors derive from a man younger than 30 in good health. The CDR3 runs from the conserved cysteine through the conserved F or W. Rows may omit the clone size; those that give it use once, few, many or a size class.

V gene	clone size	J gene	CDR3 protein
TRBV29-1	few	TRBJ2-5	CSVEVPGQGQETQYF
TRBV28	.	TRBJ1-3	CASSPQGAVGNTIYF
TRBV20-1	few	TRBJ2-3	CSASNWIQGGTDTQYF
TRBV20-1	.	TRBJ2-1	CSASSGTSGGGNEQFF
TRBV9	few	TRBJ1-3	CASSGGGTVSGNTIYF
TRBV7-2	.	TRBJ1-1	CASSKEALAEAFF
TRBV6-2/TRBV6-3	.	TRBJ1-5	CASSHGRGGGNQPQHF
TRBV2	few	TRBJ2-7	CASSERQGVYEQYF
TRBV6-5	many	TRBJ2-3	CASSYSLLGSRDTQYF
TRBV4-3	few	TRBJ2-2	CASSPTAGPNTGELFF
TRBV20-1	few	TRBJ1-5	CSARDGKGDSNQPQHF
TRBV20-1	.	TRBJ1-6	CSARDGLLTAGSPLHF
TRBV12-3/TRBV12-4	.	TRBJ2-3	CASTLREQVSDTQYF
TRBV9	.	TRBJ2-5	CASSRTSGGADEQYF
TRBV7-2	few	TRBJ2-3	CASSLAPGTGDTQYF
TRBV7-9	.	TRBJ1-4	CASSPLASGRIATNEKLFF
TRBV4-2	few	TRBJ2-7	CASSPPGQPYEQYF
TRBV7-2	few	TRBJ2-3	CASSLESTGPHTQYF
TRBV27	.	TRBJ1-2	CASTRTALSYGYTF
TRBV4-2	.	.	CASSHYPGTSVETQYF
TRBV6-6	few	TRBJ2-3	CASSRTSGPTDTQYF
TRBV7-9	.	TRBJ1-1	CASSPILLAEAFF
TRBV5-6	.	TRBJ2-1	CVSSWLAGGPALNEQFF
TRBV12-3/TRBV12-4	.	TRBJ2-7	CASRLAGGPGNEQYF
TRBV28	.	TRBJ2-1	CASSLLAGGEQFF
TRBV6-2/TRBV6-3	.	TRBJ2-2	CASSRSPGELFF
TRBV6-1	.	TRBJ1-5	CASTYRGTNQPQHF
TRBV12-3/TRBV12-4	few	TRBJ1-2	CASSFRGGGGYTF
TRBV12-3/TRBV12-4	once	.	CASSLQPGQGAYNEQYF
TRBV29-1	few	TRBJ1-2	CSAARDRAILTF
TRBV30	.	TRBJ2-7	CACLDRTSSYEQYF
TRBV6-4	.	TRBJ2-3	CASRRRAGGADTQYF
TRBV20-1	few	.	CSAIPGDGRETQYF
TRBV4-3	.	TRBJ1-2	CACNQGRNYGYTF
TRBV20-1	.	TRBJ1-2	CSARDIGRLQAGGYTF
TRBV4-2	.	TRBJ2-6	CASSQDGFAGANVLTF
TRBV12-3/TRBV12-4	.	TRBJ2-2	CASSFLRANTGELFF
TRBV20-1	.	TRBJ1-2	CSATPGRVNYGYTF
TRBV10-3	.	TRBJ2-6	CAISETDGSTAGANVLTF
TRBV4-3	.	TRBJ1-1	CASSPGTGRVTEAFF
TRBV25-1	.	TRBJ1-6	CASSDQGNNSPLHF
TRBV12-3/TRBV12-4	.	TRBJ1-1	CASSFKGLDTEAFF
TRBV10-3	many	TRBJ1-2	CAISESNWTANYGYTF
TRBV20-1	few	TRBJ2-2	CSATRTGRTGELFF
TRBV4-3	.	TRBJ1-2	CASSPTPAGDYGYTF
TRBV9	.	TRBJ2-2	CASSGVSSEKRANTGELFF
TRBV7-6	once	TRBJ2-7	CASSLGGRYNEQYF
TRBV7-2	.	TRBJ1-4	CASSPSQGNEKLFF
TRBV10-3	few	TRBJ2-1	CATGLELYNEQFF
TRBV20-1	.	TRBJ2-1	CSARDGGRGNEQFF
TRBV6-5	.	TRBJ1-1	CASTTVGTEAFF